This paragraph reports one TCR beta chain. V trimming: 7 bases; J trimming: 3 bases; junction bases outside the gene matches: 12. The CDR3 is made up of 15 amino acids. Germline V gene data show CDR1 as SQVTM and CDR2 as ANQGSEA. Clones were sequenced by immunoSEQ multiplex PCR, and TCRdb holds only the in-frame ones, with some missing. The sample includes about 2.2 million clones, 93% of them seen just once. Naive CD8 cells lacked CD45RO and underwent positive selection for CCR7, leaving out terminally differentiated effector memory CD45RA+ cells. Healthy HIV-negative adults with no recent acute infections or vaccinations were recruited as donors. This record belongs to a study of shared clonotypes between healthy human individuals.

This TCR was sampled from a young man in good health. Some clones in this sample may be carry-over from other donors' samples. The genes are TRBV29-1 and TRBJ2-7, with 10 bases identical to TRBD2. Source material: naive CD8+ T cells from PBMCs. DNA of the CDR3: TGCAGCGCCGTGGGGAGCGGGAGGGCCCTCTACGAGCAGTACTTC. Translation: CSAVGSGRALYEQYF.